The text below deals with one T cell receptor beta chain. Its antigen is unknown. No much larger clonotype is one base removed from it; base qualities were not supplied. Libraries were built with the immunoSEQ multiplex PCR assay. What TCRdb holds here is the immuneACCESS table cut down to in-frame rearrangements. Part of the clones is not present; checked against another copy, under half of the missing clones reflect an unresolved V gene, and the others are unexplained. This sample gives 40,000 or so clones in total; around nine tenths of them show up just once. Around 0.4% of the sample comes from the top ten. This record comes from a study of T cell changes during pregnancy in multiple sclerosis (dated by TCRdb to about 2019). Notes on the research overall: The study looked at changes in the T cell repertoire across pregnancy in women with multiple sclerosis.

The germline V gene supplies CDR1 SGHTA and CDR2 FQGNSA. At the junction V is shortened by 5 bases and J by 5 bases; bases outside the gene matches: 9. Measured from the cysteine to the phenylalanine, the CDR3 is 15 residues long. CDR3 DNA only is kept here, 45 bases in frame from base 1. This TCR derives from a female donor in good health, enrolled as a control in a pregnancy study. Source: CD4+ T cells from peripheral blood mononuclear cells, taken after pregnancy. The chain is made from TRBV7-2 and TRBJ2-5, and TRBD1 aligns with 9 junction nucleotides. Read as DNA, the sequence is TGTGCCAGCAGCCACCGGGACAGGGTGTTTGAGACCCAGTACTTC. The resulting protein is CASSHRDRVFETQYF.